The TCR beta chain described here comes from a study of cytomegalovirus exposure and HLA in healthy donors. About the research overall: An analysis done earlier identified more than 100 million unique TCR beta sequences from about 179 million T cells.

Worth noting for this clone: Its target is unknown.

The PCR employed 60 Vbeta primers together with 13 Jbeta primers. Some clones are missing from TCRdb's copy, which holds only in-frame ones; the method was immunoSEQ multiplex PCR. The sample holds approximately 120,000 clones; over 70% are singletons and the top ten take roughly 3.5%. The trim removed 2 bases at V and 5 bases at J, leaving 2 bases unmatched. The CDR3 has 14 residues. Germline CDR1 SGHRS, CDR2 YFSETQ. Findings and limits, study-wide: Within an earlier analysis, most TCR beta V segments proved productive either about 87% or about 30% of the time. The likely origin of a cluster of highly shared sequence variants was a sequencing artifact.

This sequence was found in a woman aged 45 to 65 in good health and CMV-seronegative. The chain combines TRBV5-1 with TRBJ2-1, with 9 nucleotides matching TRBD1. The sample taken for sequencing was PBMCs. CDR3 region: CASSFGTGNNEQFF. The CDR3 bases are TGCGCCAGCAGCTTCGGGACAGGGAACAATGAGCAGTTCTTC.